The 25 T cell receptor beta chains presented below share a single source sample, sequenced in a study of shared T cell receptors in the human thymus. Repertoires were generated with immunoSEQ multiplex PCR, while TCRdb's copy carries only in-frame clones and drops some. The sample has some 640,000 clones, approximately 87% seen once; the top ten hold more than 0.009%. The same sample was also used in a study of human thymus T cells.

The specimen was thymocytes. Receptors were obtained from a boy under two years old with a congenital heart defect.

The V gene is TRBV4-1, the J gene TRBJ2-2, with TRBD1 matching over 11 bases. From germline, CDR1 is MGHRA and CDR2 YSYEKL. This CDR3 spans 15 amino acids. The junction had 1 base not matched to a gene; V was cut back by 0 bases and J by 7 bases. CDR3 DNA sequence: TGCGCCAGCAGCCAAGAGGGACAGGGGGGCGGGGAGCTGTTTTTT. Translation gives CASSQEGQGGGELFF.

The chain couples TRBV29-1 to TRBJ1-1; TRBD1 aligns across 7 bases. The length of the CDR3 is 13 residues. The V segment lost 5 bases and the J segment 3 bases; nucleotides outside the gene matches: 6. Germline V gives CDR1 SQVTM, CDR2 ANQGSEA. CDR3 protein: CSVSGRGDTEAFF. The DNA of the CDR3 is TGCAGCGTTAGCGGCAGGGGGGACACTGAAGCTTTCTTT.

The rearrangement joins TRBV7-9 to TRBJ1-2; 10 positions agree with TRBD1. This CDR3 is built from 16 residues. Germline CDR1 SEHNR, CDR2 FQNEAQ (reference sequence). Unmatched junction bases numbered 10, after V lost 3 bases and J lost 6 bases. CDR3: CASSFIIRDRGDGYTF. The DNA for the CDR3 is TGTGCCAGCAGCTTTATAATCCGGGACAGGGGAGATGGCTACACCTTC.

The CDR3 region is CASSLPGRGGGRPCEQYF. The CDR3 coding sequence is TGTGCCAGCAGTTTACCCGGTCGGGGTGGCGGGAGGCCGTGCGAGCAGTACTTC. The chain uses TRBV28 and TRBJ2-7; 8 bases align to TRBD2. CDR3 length: 18 amino acids. The germline V gene encodes CDR1 MDHEN and CDR2 SYDVKM. Trimming cost V 2 bases and J 6 bases; bases outside gene matches: 18.

The chain has TRBV7-9 and TRBJ2-3, with TRBD2 as a possible D gene (6 bases). V lost 4 bases and J 0 bases, leaving 14 bases between the germline ends. In germline, CDR1 is SEHNR, CDR2 FQNEAQ (reference sequence). The CDR3 loop spans 16 amino acids. In DNA form, the CDR3 reads TGTGCCAGCAGCTACCTCTTAGCGGAGAGCACAGATACGCAGTATTTT. Translation: CASSYLLAESTDTQYF.

This clone has just one count. The rearrangement uses TRBV19 and TRBJ2-1, with 9 bases identical to TRBD1. Losses at the gene ends were 8 bases for V and 3 bases for J; bases not matched to a gene: 2. The germline gives CDR1 LNHDA, CDR2 SQIVND (reference sequence). This CDR3 is built from 13 residues. The CDR3 DNA reads TGTGCCAGTCAGGGACAGGGCTACAATGAGCAGTTCTTC. Residues: CASQGQGYNEQFF. The whole variable domain, filled in from reference TRBV19 and TRBJ2-1, reads DGGITQSPKYLFRKEGQNVTLSCEQNLNHDAMYWYRQDPGQGLRLIYYSQIVNDFQKGDIAEGYSVSREKKESFPLTVTSAQKNPTAFYLCASQGQGYNEQFFGPGTRLTVL.

This rearrangement joins TRBV14 to TRBJ1-2; TRBD1 is a possible D gene (5 bases). The CDR3 length is 12 residues. V lost 5 bases and J 6 bases, leaving 10 bases between the germline ends. Germline V gene sequence: CDR1 SGHDN, CDR2 FVKESK. CDR3 protein: CASSGGGDGYTF. The DNA of the CDR3 is TGTGCCAGCAGCGGCGGAGGGGATGGCTACACCTTC.

This chain links TRBV4-1 with TRBJ1-5; tentative D call: TRBD1 (6 bases). The V end was cut by 4 bases, the J end by 5 bases, with 21 bases between. Germline loops: CDR1 MGHRA, CDR2 YSYEKL. CDR3 length: 17 amino acids. The CDR3 here is CASSPGITGLRDQPQHF. CDR3 nucleotide sequence: TGCGCCAGCAGCCCTGGGATTACAGGGTTGAGAGATCAGCCCCAGCATTTT.

This clone was counted a single time. The chain carries TRBV15 and TRBJ2-5; D is perhaps TRBD2 (5 bases). Germline CDR1 LNHNV, CDR2 YYDKDF (reference sequence). Trimming took 1 base from V and 0 from J, leaving 12 bases between them. This CDR3 has 16 amino acids. The CDR3 DNA follows: TGTGCCACCAGCAGAGCCATCCCACTAGACCAAGAGACCCAGTACTTC. Protein: CATSRAIPLDQETQYF. The full variable domain, rest sourced from reference TRBV15 and TRBJ2-5, is DAMVIQNPRYQVTQFGKPVTLSCSQTLNHNVMYWYQQKSSQAPKLLFHYYDKDFNNEADTPDNFQSRRPNTSFCFLDIRSPGLGDTAMYLCATSRAIPLDQETQYFGPGTRLLVL.

This chain links TRBV19 with TRBJ2-1; TRBD2 is a possible D gene (5 bases). The CDR3 is made up of 18 amino acids. V was shortened by 5 bases and J by 5 bases, with 25 bases between the two germline ends. CDR1 is LNHDA, CDR2 SQIVND, per germline (reference sequence). CDR3 nucleotide sequence: TGTGCCAGTAGTGAAACACACACACTAGTCGGGAACCACAATGAGCAGTTCTTC. Its translation: CASSETHTLVGNHNEQFF.

This rearrangement joins TRBV4-1 to TRBJ2-7; perhaps TRBD1 as D (6 bases). Trimming took 4 bases from V and 6 from J, leaving 19 bases between them. The CDR3 has 15 residues. The germline CDR1 and CDR2 sequences are MGHRA and YSYEKL. CDR3 nucleotide sequence: TGCGCCAGCAGCCTTTCAAGTCAGCAGGGGTCCGAGCAGTACTTC. This gives the protein CASSLSSQQGSEQYF.

The CDR3 DNA follows: TGCGCCAGCAGATACGACAGCGTATCTACAGATACGCAGTATTTT. This sequence encodes CASRYDSVSTDTQYF. This chain uses TRBV5-1 with TRBJ2-3; D may be TRBD1 (5 bases). V was trimmed by 5 bases and J by 3 bases, leaving 16 bases between them. The length of the CDR3 is 15 residues. The germline V gene encodes CDR1 SGHRS and CDR2 YFSETQ.

The chain uses TRBV4-1 and TRBJ2-7; the D gene is possibly TRBD2 (5 bases). Trimming took off 0 bases at V and 3 bases at J, with 15 bases between the two ends. Germline assignment: CDR1 MGHRA and CDR2 YSYEKL. This CDR3 region has 16 residues. This CDR3 reads CASSQDPSGKLYEQYF. Written as DNA, the CDR3 is TGCGCCAGCAGCCAAGACCCTTCGGGGAAGCTCTACGAGCAGTACTTC.

The chain recombines TRBV7-9 with TRBJ2-3; tentative D call: TRBD2 (6 bases). Germline-derived CDR1 and CDR2 are SEHNR and FQNEAQ (reference sequence). The CDR3 runs 12 residues. Trimming stripped 5 bases from V and 7 bases from J, with 10 bases between. CDR3 residues: CASSRDWNTQYF. The CDR3 nucleotides are TGTGCCAGCAGCCGGGACTGGAATACGCAGTATTTT. Full variable domain (outside the CDR3, taken from reference TRBV7-9 and TRBJ2-3): DTGVSQNPRHKITKRGQNVTFRCDPISEHNRLYWYRQTLGQGPEFLTYFQNEAQLEKSRLLSDRFSAERPKGSFSTLEIQRTEQGDSAMYLCASSRDWNTQYFGPGTRLTVL.

The chain is built from TRBV20-1 and TRBJ1-2; 7 positions match TRBD1. After removal of 6 bases from V and 7 bases from J, the junction contained 5 bases not matched to a gene. The CDR3 runs 11 residues. Germline assignment: CDR1 DFQATT and CDR2 SNEGSKA (reference sequence). The CDR3 reads CSAKRQGGYTF. CDR3 DNA: TGCAGTGCAAAAAGACAGGGTGGCTACACCTTC.

V gene TRBV5-1 combines with J gene TRBJ2-7; D uncertain. CDR1 and CDR2 from the germline V gene are SGHRS and YFSETQ. With 0 bases removed from V and 0 bases from J, the gap between germline ends came to 10 bases. CDR3 length: 15 residues. The CDR3 loop reads CASSLVPRASYEQYF. The DNA of the CDR3 is TGCGCCAGCAGCTTGGTCCCGCGAGCCTCCTACGAGCAGTACTTC.

This chain links TRBV28 with TRBJ2-3; 9 bases match TRBD1. The CDR3 runs to 20 residues. V was pared by 7 bases and J by 2 bases, with 22 bases of the junction left unmatched. Looked up from germline, CDR1 is MDHEN and CDR2 is SYDVKM. The DNA of the CDR3 is TGTGCCAGCATTTTTCACCATGCCCACGGACAGGGGCCTGTCACAGATACGCAGTATTTT. This encodes CASIFHHAHGQGPVTDTQYF.

The CDR3, as DNA: TGTGCCAGCAGACGGGACAGAAGTAACTCTGGGGCCAACGTCCTGACTTTC. The encoded protein is CASRRDRSNSGANVLTF. This rearrangement joins TRBV28 to TRBJ2-6; 7 bases are shared with TRBD1. The germline V gene encodes CDR1 MDHEN and CDR2 SYDVKM. Losses at the gene ends were 6 bases for V and 0 bases for J; bases not matched to a gene: 8. The CDR3 loop spans 17 amino acids.

V gene TRBV4-3 combines with J gene TRBJ2-7; 9 bases are shared with TRBD1. V shed 1 base, J shed 9 bases, and the junction held 25 bases outside the gene matches. The CDR3 totals 20 residues. CDR1 is LGHNA, CDR2 YSLEER, per germline. CDR3 sequence: CASSQAPNSPPGQGTKGQYF. Written as DNA, the CDR3 is TGCGCCAGCAGCCAAGCCCCTAACTCCCCGCCGGGACAGGGAACCAAGGGGCAGTACTTC.

J is TRBJ1-3 and V is TRBV4-3; possibly TRBD1 for D (5 bases). Trimming left V 1 base short and J 2 bases short, with 18 bases between. The germline gives CDR1 LGHNA, CDR2 YSLEER. CDR3 size: 18 residues. The CDR3 region has the DNA TGCGCCAGCAGCCAAGCTCAGGGTAAAGGGAGGCCTGGAAACACCATATATTTT. Protein product: CASSQAQGKGRPGNTIYF.

The chain recombines TRBV10-1 with TRBJ1-1; the D gene is possibly TRBD1 (6 bases). CDR3 length equals 12 residues. Trimming left V 9 bases short and J 4 bases short, with 12 bases between. Looked up from germline, CDR1 is WNHNN and CDR2 is SYGVQD (reference sequence). CDR3 loop: CASRIRGTEAFF. Here the CDR3 DNA reads TGCGCCAGTAGAATCAGGGGCACTGAAGCTTTCTTT.

The chain couples TRBV18 to TRBJ1-2, with 9 bases aligning to TRBD1. Trimming at V came to 3 bases and at J to 4 bases, leaving 6 bases not matched to a gene. This CDR3 comprises 15 residues. The germline V gene encodes CDR1 KGHSH and CDR2 LQKENI. CDR3 coding DNA: TGTGCCAGCTCACCGCCGGGACAGGGTACCTATGGCTACACCTTC. This translates into CASSPPGQGTYGYTF.

This CDR3 reads CAWSVFRGGTDTQYF. The CDR3, as DNA: TGTGCCTGGAGTGTCTTCCGGGGAGGCACAGATACGCAGTATTTT. The chain links TRBV30 to TRBJ2-3; TRBD2 might be the D (5 bases). From germline, CDR1 is GTSNPN and CDR2 SVGIG (reference sequence). This CDR3 has 15 residues. V lost 0 bases and J lost 1, with 11 bases in between.

In its sample, this clone was seen a few times. The chain carries TRBV4-3 and TRBJ1-6; D unresolved. Deletions cut 0 bases from V and 11 bases from J, with 14 bases between. This CDR3 is 15 amino acids long. The germline CDR1 and CDR2 sequences are LGHNA and YSLEER. Written as DNA, the CDR3 is TGCGCCAGCAGCCAAGATCCGGGGTTTCTTACACCCCTCCACTTT. Encoded protein: CASSQDPGFLTPLHF.

This chain links TRBV7-2 with TRBJ1-2; 7 nucleotides agree with TRBD1. The V and J ends lost 7 bases and 4 bases, in that order; junction bases with no gene match: 21. Germline loops: CDR1 SGHTA, CDR2 FQGNSA. CDR3 size: 18 residues. The CDR3 region is CASTKGVGGQELFYGYTF. The CDR3, as DNA: TGTGCCAGCACGAAAGGGGTGGGAGGACAGGAACTTTTCTATGGCTACACCTTC.